Presented here are 20 T cell receptor beta chains from one specimen sequenced in a study of somatic mutations in cytotoxic T cells in rheumatoid arthritis (dated by TCRdb to 2016 to 2017). The library was prepared using the immunoSEQ multiplex PCR assay. Drawn from immuneACCESS, this table holds only the in-frame rearrangements with V and J called that TCRdb kept. Clones are partly lost; checked studies trace under half to an unresolved V gene and leave the rest unexplained. Here the sample has tens of thousands of clones; over 75% occur a single time. The biggest ten clones account for 13% to 15% of the sample. The sample taken for sequencing was CD8+ T cells sorted from blood. The receptors shown here come from an adult with rheumatoid arthritis.

This clone is large in the sample. V is TRBV4-1 and J is TRBJ1-2, with no clear D. In germline, CDR1 is MGHRA, CDR2 YSYEKL. CDR3 length: 15 amino acids. V lost 4 bases to trimming and J lost 2 bases, with 14 bases between them. CDR3 sequence (DNA): TGCGCCAGCAGCCCCTGGATGACGGACAACTATGGCTACACCTTC. Protein sequence: CASSPWMTDNYGYTF.

The genes are TRBV9 and TRBJ1-2, with no clear D. Germline loops: CDR1 SGDLS, CDR2 YYNGEE. This CDR3 is built from 13 residues. Trimming stripped 4 bases from V and 2 bases from J, with 9 bases between. The CDR3 loop reads CASSPDTNYGYTF. The CDR3 nucleotides are TGTGCCAGCAGCCCCGACACAAACTATGGCTACACCTTC.

The chain has TRBV29-1 and TRBJ1-2, with 10 positions matching TRBD1. This CDR3 spans 16 amino acids. Unmatched junction bases numbered 5, after V lost 1 base and J lost 0 bases. Germline CDR1 and CDR2: SQVTM and ANQGSEA. CDR3: CSVEGTGQGANYGYTF. Here the CDR3 DNA reads TGCAGCGTTGAAGGGACAGGACAGGGGGCTAACTATGGCTACACCTTC.

The chain has TRBV5-1 and TRBJ2-1; 12 nucleotides match TRBD2. Germline CDR1 is SGHRS and CDR2 is YFSETQ. V dropped 4 bases and J dropped 5; count of bases not matched to a gene: 4. CDR3 size: 15 residues. The CDR3 reads CASSPRLAGDNEQFF. CDR3 bases: TGCGCCAGCAGCCCCCGACTAGCGGGGGACAATGAGCAGTTCTTC.

The chain recombines TRBV7-2 with TRBJ1-2, with D maybe TRBD1 (5 bases). The V end lost 0 bases, the J end lost 5 bases, and 13 bases lay between the germline ends. This CDR3 is built from 15 residues. In germline, CDR1 is SGHTA, CDR2 FQGNSA. For the CDR3, the DNA is TGTGCCAGCAGCTTAGCCCCAGGGCCCGAGTATGGCTACACCTTC. It specifies CASSLAPGPEYGYTF.

The table lists this clone with a count of one. The chain joins TRBV7-9 to TRBJ2-1; no clear D. Deletions cut 4 bases from V and 8 bases from J, with 15 bases between. This CDR3 is 14 amino acids long. The germline CDR1 and CDR2 sequences are SEHNR and FQNEAQ (reference sequence). The CDR3 reads CASSSNRPWDEQFF. The CDR3 region has the DNA TGTGCCAGCAGCTCGAACCGGCCGTGGGATGAGCAGTTCTTC.

This clone was counted a single time. The chain couples TRBV7-3 to TRBJ2-1, with a possible D match to TRBD1 (7 bases). The CDR3 consists of 14 residues. In germline, CDR1 is SGHTA, CDR2 FQGTGA. Between the trimmed V and J ends, which lost 5 bases and 7 bases, there was a span of 15 bases. The CDR3 DNA reads as TGTGCCAGCAGCCCCTCAGGGGGGTTAAATGAGCAGTTCTTC. Its translation is CASSPSGGLNEQFF.

The V and J genes are TRBV11-1 and TRBJ2-3; D not certain. This CDR3 is built from 13 residues. The V gene's germline CDR1 is SGHAT and CDR2 FQDESV (reference sequence). V was pared by 3 bases and J by 6 bases, with 10 bases between. CDR3 nucleotide sequence: TGTGCCAGCAGCTTGCTCAACACGGATACGCAGTATTTT. It specifies CASSLLNTDTQYF.

This clone was detected once. The CDR3 DNA follows: TGTGCCAGCAGCGTAACAACCAGGGATAGCACAGATACGCAGTATTTT. As protein: CASSVTTRDSTDTQYF. The chain links TRBV9 to TRBJ2-3, with TRBD1 as a possible D gene (5 bases). The V and J ends lost 1 base and 0 bases respectively, with 12 bases between them. The CDR3 covers 16 residues. Germline V lookup: CDR1 SGDLS, CDR2 YYNGEE. Together with reference TRBV9 and TRBJ2-3, the CDR3 gives the full variable domain: DSGVTQTPKHLITATGQRVTLRCSPRSGDLSVYWYQQSLDQGLQFLIQYYNGEERAKGNILERFSAQQFPDLHSELNLSSLELGDSALYFCASSVTTRDSTDTQYFGPGTRLTVL.

This clone was seen a single time. This chain connects TRBV27 to TRBJ1-1; TRBD1 might be the D (5 bases). The CDR3 is 13 residues long. V dropped 3 bases and J dropped 5 bases, with 10 bases sitting between them. In germline, CDR1 is MNHEY, CDR2 SMNVEV (reference sequence). The CDR3 bases are TGTGCCAGCAGTTTCGGGGGGAGGACTGAAGCTTTCTTT. This codes for CASSFGGRTEAFF.

This chain joins TRBV9 and TRBJ2-3, with D unresolved. In germline, CDR1 is SGDLS, CDR2 YYNGEE. This CDR3 contains 13 residues. V shed 0 bases and J shed 4 bases, with 6 bases lying between them. The CDR3 reads CASSVDGPDTQYF. The CDR3 DNA reads TGTGCCAGCAGCGTAGACGGTCCAGATACGCAGTATTTT. Full variable domain (remainder filled in from reference TRBV9 and TRBJ2-3): DSGVTQTPKHLITATGQRVTLRCSPRSGDLSVYWYQQSLDQGLQFLIQYYNGEERAKGNILERFSAQQFPDLHSELNLSSLELGDSALYFCASSVDGPDTQYFGPGTRLTVL.

The V gene is TRBV21-1, the J gene TRBJ1-5; the table's D call, TRBD1, has no DNA check behind it. TRBV21-1 constitutes a pseudogene. CDR3 size: 18 residues. The DNA of the CDR3 is TGTGCCAGCAGCAAGGGACAGGACTCCGGCTCGTGCAATCAGCCCCAGCATTTT. Its protein product is CASSKGQDSGSCNQPQHF.

By share, this clone ranks as medium-sized. The rearrangement links TRBV9 to TRBJ2-3; 12 bases fit TRBD2. The V gene's germline CDR1 is SGDLS and CDR2 YYNGEE. The CDR3 covers 16 residues. The trim removed 3 bases at V and 6 bases at J, leaving 8 bases unmatched. CDR3: CASSAASGGAGDTQYF. The CDR3 DNA is TGTGCCAGCAGCGCCGCTAGCGGGGGGGCCGGGGATACGCAGTATTTT.

This clone has just a few counts. V usage is TRBV19 and J usage is TRBJ1-5, with TRBD1 matching 7 bases. This CDR3 is 14 amino acids long. Germline loops: CDR1 LNHDA, CDR2 SQIVND (reference sequence). The V segment lost 9 bases and the J segment 7 bases; nucleotides outside the gene matches: 12. The CDR3 DNA reads as TGTGCCAGCAGAGACAGGGAAGGACGCCAGCCCCAGCATTTT. This encodes CASRDREGRQPQHF.

This chain uses TRBV5-1 with TRBJ2-3; 9 bases are a match to TRBD2. CDR1 and CDR2 from the germline V gene are SGHRS and YFSETQ. Trimming cost V 3 bases and J 5 bases; bases outside gene matches: 10. The CDR3 is made up of 16 amino acids. Here the CDR3 reads CASSSGLAGAGDTQYF. The CDR3 region has the DNA TGCGCCAGCAGCTCAGGGTTAGCGGGGGCTGGAGATACGCAGTATTTT.

This clone was counted once. The rearrangement links TRBV5-4 to TRBJ2-4; possible D gene TRBD1, 7 bases. CDR1 is SGHNT, CDR2 YYREEE, per germline (reference sequence). V lost 6 bases to trimming and J lost 2 bases, with 18 bases between them. The CDR3 loop spans 16 amino acids. The CDR3 reads CASTLQGDLTKNIQYF. In DNA form, the CDR3 reads TGTGCCAGCACCCTTCAGGGGGACTTGACCAAAAACATTCAGTACTTC.

The chain has TRBV25-1 and TRBJ1-2; D perhaps matches TRBD1 (5 bases). Germline V lookup: CDR1 MGHDK, CDR2 SYGVNS. V lost 6 bases and J 4 bases, leaving 9 bases between the germline ends. The CDR3 is made up of 12 amino acids. In DNA form, the CDR3 reads TGTGCCAGCAGGGAGGGGTTCTATGGCTACACCTTC. Translating gives CASREGFYGYTF.

The V gene is TRBV11-2, the J gene TRBJ2-7, with D unclear. V was shortened by 1 base and J by 3 bases, with 13 bases between the two germline ends. This CDR3 contains 15 residues. In germline, CDR1 is SGHAT, CDR2 FQNNGV. CDR3 loop: CASSLGPSENYEQYF. The DNA for the CDR3 is TGTGCCAGCAGCTTAGGGCCCTCTGAGAACTACGAGCAGTACTTC.

The rearrangement links TRBV15 to TRBJ1-3; D is undetermined. Germline CDR1 reads LNHNV; CDR2 reads YYDKDF (reference sequence). The CDR3 is 13 residues long. V was clipped by 3 bases and J by 2 bases, with 5 bases between them. The CDR3 DNA reads TGTGCCACCAGCAGGAGTACTGGAAACACCATATATTTT. It codes for CATSRSTGNTIYF.

The chain employs TRBV4-3 and TRBJ2-1; 9 positions agree with TRBD2. Germline CDR1 and CDR2: LGHNA and YSLEER. This CDR3 comprises 17 residues. V dropped 2 bases and J dropped 8; count of bases not matched to a gene: 13. CDR3 sequence (DNA): TGCGCCAGCAGCCAAAATCCAAGGGCGGGAGGGGGTGATGAGCAGTTCTTC. Translated: CASSQNPRAGGGDEQFF.